This TCR beta chain was found in a study of shared clonotypes between healthy human individuals. Study-wide findings and caveats: The small donor group covered limited genetic and exposure diversity. With several donors compared, around 5% of naive CD4 clonotypes were shared.

Only in-frame clones appear in the TCRdb table, and some are missing; sequencing was by immunoSEQ multiplex PCR. The sample has around 620,000 clones, approximately 96% seen once. Note on this clone: The antigen is not known.

The naive CD8 population came from CD45RO-negative cells selected for CCR7, without terminally differentiated effector memory CD45RA+ cells. The CDR3 is made up of 13 amino acids. The ends were cut back, 6 bases at V and 3 bases at J, with 11 bases in the middle. From germline, CDR1 is MGHDK and CDR2 SYGVNS. The clonotype was recovered from a woman in her twenties or thirties in good health. The chain combines TRBV25-1 with TRBJ1-1, with D uncertain. The sequenced material came from naive CD8+ T cells sorted from blood. The CDR3 sequence is CASRDRWDTEAFF. CDR3 sequence (DNA): TGTGCCAGCAGGGACCGATGGGACACTGAAGCTTTCTTT.